This is a list of T cell receptor beta chains from one sample in a study of cytomegalovirus exposure and HLA in healthy donors. Measured with immunoSEQ multiplex PCR; TCRdb has only the in-frame clones, and not every one. The profile shows 100,000 to 150,000 clones, 83% of them singletons. The sample taken for sequencing was PBMCs. Source of these receptors: a woman aged 40-49 years in good health and CMV-seropositive. Both conserved end residues are part of each CDR3. Each record gives: V gene, clone size, D gene, J gene, CDR3 DNA, CDR3 protein. A D gene is named only where the DNA matches it firmly. The size of a clone is reported for some rows only, either as once, few or many, or as a class for expanded clones.

v_call: TRBV7-2
clone_size: NA
d_call: NA
j_call: TRBJ2-7
cdr3_nt: TGTGCCAGCAGCCCACCTTTATCACAGTTATACGAGCAGTACTTC
cdr3_aa: CASSPPLSQLYEQYF

v_call: TRBV6-1
clone_size: NA
d_call: NA
j_call: TRBJ1-1
cdr3_nt: TGTGCCAGCAGTGAAGTGGGGATAGTGTCCTGGGGCCCTGAAGCTTTCTTT
cdr3_aa: CASSEVGIVSWGPEAFF

v_call: TRBV18
clone_size: NA
d_call: NA
j_call: TRBJ1-2
cdr3_nt: TGTGCCAGCTCACCACCGAGCTTGTCGACTAGGTATGGCTACACCTTC
cdr3_aa: CASSPPSLSTRYGYTF

v_call: TRBV7-9
clone_size: few
d_call: TRBD1
j_call: TRBJ1-3
cdr3_nt: TGTGCCAGCAGCCCGGGGACAGACTCTGGAAACACCATATATTTT
cdr3_aa: CASSPGTDSGNTIYF

v_call: TRBV7-9
clone_size: NA
d_call: NA
j_call: TRBJ2-7
cdr3_nt: TGTTCCAGCAGCTTAGCACCAGGGGAGGGGGACGAGCAGTACTTC
cdr3_aa: CSSSLAPGEGDEQYF

v_call: TRBV15
clone_size: NA
d_call: NA
j_call: TRBJ1-5
cdr3_nt: TGTGCCACCAGCAGAGGAGGGAATCAGCCCCAGCATTTT
cdr3_aa: CATSRGGNQPQHF

v_call: TRBV30
clone_size: NA
d_call: TRBD1
j_call: TRBJ1-2
cdr3_nt: TGTGCCTGGAGTGTCACCCCACAGGGGTTCAGGGGCTACACCTTC
cdr3_aa: CAWSVTPQGFRGYTF

v_call: TRBV6-1
clone_size: NA
d_call: NA
j_call: TRBJ2-3
cdr3_nt: TGTGCCAGCAGTGAGATCGCGTATGATACGCAGTATTTT
cdr3_aa: CASSEIAYDTQYF

v_call: TRBV30
clone_size: once
d_call: TRBD2
j_call: TRBJ2-7
cdr3_nt: TGTGCCTGGAGTATCCTAGCGGGGCCCTACGAGCAGTACTTC
cdr3_aa: CAWSILAGPYEQYF

v_call: TRBV27
clone_size: NA
d_call: NA
j_call: TRBJ1-1
cdr3_nt: TGTGCCAGCAGTTTATCAAAGTGGGAGACTGAAGCTTTCTTT
cdr3_aa: CASSLSKWETEAFF

v_call: TRBV27
clone_size: NA
d_call: NA
j_call: TRBJ2-2
cdr3_nt: TGTGCCACTAGGGGGACGGACGCGAACACCGGGGAGCTGTTTTTT
cdr3_aa: CATRGTDANTGELFF

v_call: TRBV6-1
clone_size: NA
d_call: NA
j_call: TRBJ2-7
cdr3_nt: TGTGCCAGCAGTGATTGGCAGGGCTACGAGCAGTACTTC
cdr3_aa: CASSDWQGYEQYF

v_call: TRBV7-3
clone_size: NA
d_call: NA
j_call: TRBJ1-1
cdr3_nt: TGTGCCAGCAGCTTCGGGGGGGACAACACTGAAGCTTTCTTT
cdr3_aa: CASSFGGDNTEAFF

v_call: TRBV19
clone_size: NA
d_call: NA
j_call: TRBJ1-1
cdr3_nt: TGTGCCAGTAGATCCCTGGCAGGGCCGAACACTGAAGCTTTCTTT
cdr3_aa: CASRSLAGPNTEAFF

v_call: TRBV7-6
clone_size: NA
d_call: TRBD2
j_call: TRBJ2-1
cdr3_nt: TGTGCCAGCAGCCGTGGGCTAGCGGAATACAATGAGCAGTTCTTC
cdr3_aa: CASSRGLAEYNEQFF

v_call: TRBV7-9
clone_size: NA
d_call: NA
j_call: TRBJ2-7
cdr3_nt: TGTGCCAGCAGCTTAGTTTCGGGAGCCATGGTCGAGCAGTACTTC
cdr3_aa: CASSLVSGAMVEQYF

v_call: TRBV7-9
clone_size: few
d_call: NA
j_call: TRBJ1-4
cdr3_nt: TGTTCCAGCAGCCACAGGGAGTTGTCAACTAATGAAAAACTGTTTTTT
cdr3_aa: CSSSHRELSTNEKLFF

v_call: TRBV19
clone_size: NA
d_call: NA
j_call: TRBJ1-5
cdr3_nt: TGTGCCAGTAGTATAGGCCCCTCCGGTGATCAGCCCCAGCATTTT
cdr3_aa: CASSIGPSGDQPQHF

v_call: TRBV7-9
clone_size: NA
d_call: TRBD2
j_call: TRBJ2-1
cdr3_nt: TGTGCCAGCAGCTTAGCCAAAGGACTAGCGGGGGGAAATGAGCAGTTCTTC
cdr3_aa: CASSLAKGLAGGNEQFF

v_call: TRBV6-5
clone_size: NA
d_call: TRBD1
j_call: TRBJ2-2
cdr3_nt: TGTGCCAGCAGAAACACAGGGGGCACCGGGGAGCTGTTTTTT
cdr3_aa: CASRNTGGTGELFF

v_call: TRBV7-9
clone_size: NA
d_call: TRBD2
j_call: TRBJ2-3
cdr3_nt: TGTGCCAGCAGCCACGGGGGGGCTAGCACAGATACGCAGTATTTT
cdr3_aa: CASSHGGASTDTQYF

v_call: TRBV4-2
clone_size: NA
d_call: NA
j_call: TRBJ1-2
cdr3_nt: TGTGCCAGCAGCCACCGACAGCATTATGGCTACACCTTC
cdr3_aa: CASSHRQHYGYTF

v_call: TRBV7-9
clone_size: NA
d_call: NA
j_call: TRBJ1-4
cdr3_nt: TGTGCCAGCAGCCGAACCAGTAATGAAAAACTGTTTTTT
cdr3_aa: CASSRTSNEKLFF

v_call: TRBV5-6
clone_size: NA
d_call: TRBD2
j_call: TRBJ2-7
cdr3_nt: TGTGCCAGCAGCTGGGGGACTAGCGGGTTCCCCTACGAGCAGTACTTC
cdr3_aa: CASSWGTSGFPYEQYF

v_call: TRBV9
clone_size: few
d_call: TRBD2
j_call: TRBJ2-5
cdr3_nt: TGTGCCAGCAGCGTAGAAGCGCGGGAGAGGCGGGAGACCCAGTACTTC
cdr3_aa: CASSVEARERRETQYF

v_call: TRBV25-1
clone_size: NA
d_call: NA
j_call: TRBJ1-1
cdr3_nt: TGTGCCAGCAGTGGGAAGGGAGGGACTGAAGCTTTCTTT
cdr3_aa: CASSGKGGTEAFF

v_call: TRBV5-1
clone_size: NA
d_call: TRBD2
j_call: TRBJ2-7
cdr3_nt: TGCGCCAGCAGCTCGCTAGCGGGAGGGCCGAACGAGCAGTACTTC
cdr3_aa: CASSSLAGGPNEQYF

v_call: TRBV6-1
clone_size: once
d_call: NA
j_call: TRBJ1-1
cdr3_nt: TGTGCCAGCAGACAGGGTGCCCCTGAAGCTTTCTTT
cdr3_aa: CASRQGAPEAFF

v_call: TRBV27
clone_size: NA
d_call: NA
j_call: TRBJ1-1
cdr3_nt: TGTGCCAGCAGTTTAAAAGGGGCAAACACTGAAGCTTTCTTT
cdr3_aa: CASSLKGANTEAFF